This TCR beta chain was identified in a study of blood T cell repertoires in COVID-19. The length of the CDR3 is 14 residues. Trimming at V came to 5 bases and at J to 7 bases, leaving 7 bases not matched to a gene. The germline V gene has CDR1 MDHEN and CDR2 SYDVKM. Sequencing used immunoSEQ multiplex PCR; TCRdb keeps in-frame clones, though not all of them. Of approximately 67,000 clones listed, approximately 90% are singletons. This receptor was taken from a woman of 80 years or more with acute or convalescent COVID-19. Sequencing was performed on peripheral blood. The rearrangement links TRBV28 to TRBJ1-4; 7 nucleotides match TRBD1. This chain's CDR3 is CASSRGQIPEKLFF. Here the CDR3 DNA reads TGTGCCAGCAGTCGGGGACAGATACCTGAAAAACTGTTTTTT.